Sequencing of this T cell receptor (beta chain) was carried out in a study of cytomegalovirus exposure and HLA in healthy donors. Study-level findings and limits: Per published accounts, TCR beta sequences correctly predicted the HLA-A and HLA-B alleles of most subjects. Certain indistinguishable V segments, among them TRBV6-2 and TRBV6-3, were excluded.

The CDR3 totals 13 residues. Concerning this clone: Its matching antigen is unknown.

Primers for the PCR totalled 60 Vbeta and 13 Jbeta. Sequencing used immunoSEQ multiplex PCR; TCRdb keeps in-frame clones, though not all of them. The sample has roughly 150,000 clones, roughly 70% seen once. The chain uses TRBV21-1 and TRBJ2-7; the D call of TRBD1 is as the table states it, not checked on the DNA. TRBV21-1 is tagged as a pseudogene. Sequencing was performed on PBMCs. The receptor's source is a man aged 35 to 55 in good health and CMV-seronegative. The CDR3 sequence: CASSKHRAYEQYF. The CDR3 nucleotides are TGTGCCAGCAGCAAGCACAGGGCCTACGAGCAGTACTTC.